The 27 T cell receptor beta chains given below trace back to one sample, sequenced in a study of cytomegalovirus exposure and HLA in healthy donors (dated by TCRdb to the late 2010s). The library was built by means of the immunoSEQ multiplex PCR assay. The multiplex PCR relied on a mix of 60 forward primers for TCR Vbeta segments and 13 reverse primers for TCR Jbeta segments. TCRdb holds this immuneACCESS table with in-frame rearrangements only. Some clones are missing; in checked studies, unresolved V genes explain under half, and the rest has no known cause. For this sample the table gives more than 85,000 clones, of which approximately 86% were detected only once. In total, the top ten clones hold about 1.8% of the sample. Input material: PBMCs. These receptors were obtained from a man between 40 and 49 years old in good health and CMV-seronegative.

This clone was detected only once. V is TRBV2 and J is TRBJ1-2; D ambiguous. Germline CDR1 is SNHLY and CDR2 is FYNNEI. V was clipped by 7 bases and J by 2 bases, with 11 bases between them. The CDR3 totals 13 residues. The CDR3 DNA reads as TGTGCCAGCACCCCGGGGTTGAACTATGGCTACACCTTC. Its translation is CASTPGLNYGYTF.

CDR3 sequence reads: CASQLGRTDTQYF. CDR3 bases: TGTGCCAGCCAACTAGGCCGCACAGATACGCAGTATTTT. This chain connects TRBV19 to TRBJ2-3; possibly TRBD2 for D (5 bases). CDR1 and CDR2 (germline): LNHDA, SQIVND (reference sequence). The V end lost 9 bases, the J end lost 1 base, and 11 bases lay between the germline ends. The CDR3 extends over 13 amino acids.

The chain recombines TRBV6-5 with TRBJ1-2; D unresolved. Germline V gene lookup returns CDR1 MNHEY and CDR2 SVGAGI. V was trimmed by 3 bases and J by 7 bases, leaving 12 bases between them. CDR3 length: 13 amino acids. CDR3 in amino acids: CASSYGQKSGYTF. The CDR3, as DNA: TGTGCCAGCAGTTATGGGCAAAAGAGTGGCTACACCTTC.

The chain joins TRBV2 to TRBJ1-4; TRBD1 might be the D (6 bases). In germline, CDR1 is SNHLY, CDR2 FYNNEI. The length of the CDR3 is 15 residues. Trimming pared 4 bases from V and 8 bases from J, leaving 17 bases between. CDR3 loop: CASSAWGPGDEKLFF. CDR3 sequence (DNA): TGTGCCAGCAGTGCTTGGGGGCCTGGTGACGAAAAACTGTTTTTT.

V gene TRBV7-6 combines with J gene TRBJ2-7, with TRBD2 matching 11 bases. Germline-derived CDR1 and CDR2 are SGHVS and FNYEAQ. The CDR3 covers 15 residues. V lost 3 bases and J lost 6; bases outside the gene matches: 7. The CDR3 loop is CASSFVAGGNGEQYF. In nucleotides, the CDR3 is TGTGCCAGCAGCTTCGTAGCGGGGGGGAACGGCGAGCAGTACTTC.

This clone was detected a few times. The gene calls are TRBV9 and TRBJ2-5, with D hard to call. Near its end, the DNA agrees better with TRBJ2-7, so the J call may be wrong. CDR3 length: 16 residues. Germline CDR1 is SGDLS and CDR2 is YYNGEE. The CDR3 nucleotides read TGTGCCAGCAGCCCCCGTGGAAGAGCTGGAGCCTACGAGCAGTACTTC. It specifies CASSPRGRAGAYEQYF.

The chain combines TRBV6-5 with TRBJ1-1; unclear D gene. Trimming shortened V by 0 bases and J by 1 base, and 9 bases separated the two germline ends. The CDR3 extends over 15 amino acids. Germline assignment: CDR1 MNHEY and CDR2 SVGAGI. Written as DNA, the CDR3 is TGTGCCAGCAGTTACTCCGGCCAGGCGAACACTGAAGCTTTCTTT. Translating gives CASSYSGQANTEAFF.

CDR3 bases: TGTGCCAGCATGGGAAGGTCAGGGTCGCGCAATCAGCCCCAGCATTTT. This gives the protein CASMGRSGSRNQPQHF. The chain uses TRBV28 and TRBJ1-5; tentative D call: TRBD1 (5 bases). V was clipped by 7 bases and J by 2 bases, with 18 bases between them. The CDR3 totals 16 residues. Germline CDR1 is MDHEN and CDR2 is SYDVKM.

This chain connects TRBV5-1 to TRBJ2-1; 11 bases fit TRBD2. The CDR3 runs 15 residues. Germline assignment: CDR1 SGHRS and CDR2 YFSETQ. V lost 0 bases and J lost 4; bases outside the gene matches: 0. The CDR3 sequence: CASSLVAGGYNEQFF. For the CDR3, the DNA is TGCGCCAGCAGCTTGGTAGCGGGGGGGTACAATGAGCAGTTCTTC.

The genes are TRBV5-1 and TRBJ2-7; D possibly corresponds to TRBD1 (5 bases). Between the trimmed V and J ends, which lost 4 bases and 2 bases, there was a span of 19 bases. Germline V gene lookup returns CDR1 SGHRS and CDR2 YFSETQ. The length of the CDR3 is 16 residues. CDR3 sequence reads: CASSTYPTARPYEQYF. Here the CDR3 DNA reads TGCGCCAGCAGCACCTACCCGACAGCCAGACCCTACGAGCAGTACTTC.

The chain is built from TRBV7-6 and TRBJ2-7, with 8 positions matching TRBD2. Losses at the gene ends were 5 bases for V and 2 bases for J; bases not matched to a gene: 11. Germline values: CDR1 SGHVS, CDR2 FNYEAQ. The CDR3 is 16 amino acids. For the CDR3, the DNA is TGTGCCAGCAGCCCCCAGGGAGCGGGGGCCCCCTACGAGCAGTACTTC. Translating it yields CASSPQGAGAPYEQYF.

The genes are TRBV13 and TRBJ2-5; tentatively, D is TRBD2 (5 bases). V was trimmed by 4 bases and J by 3 bases, leaving 12 bases between them. This CDR3 contains 14 residues. Per the germline V gene, CDR1 is PRHDT and CDR2 is FYEKMQ (reference sequence). The CDR3: CASSWGQAEETQYF. CDR3 in DNA: TGTGCCAGCAGCTGGGGTCAAGCGGAAGAGACCCAGTACTTC.

This chain connects TRBV9 to TRBJ2-5; 12 positions agree with TRBD2. With V trimmed by 4 bases and J by 2 bases, 6 bases remained unmatched. Germline V gene lookup returns CDR1 SGDLS and CDR2 YYNGEE. The CDR3 length is 16 residues. This CDR3 is CASSLGTSGLQETQYF. CDR3 nucleotides: TGTGCCAGCAGCCTGGGGACTAGCGGGTTACAAGAGACCCAGTACTTC.

The chain uses TRBV6-5 and TRBJ1-1; TRBD1 matches 9 bases. The V gene end was trimmed by 6 bases and the J gene end by 10 bases; junction bases not matched to a gene: 9. Germline CDR1 reads MNHEY; CDR2 reads SVGAGI. The CDR3 spans 13 residues. The DNA of the CDR3 is TGTGCCAGCAGCCCCGGGACAGGGTCGCGAGCTTTCTTT. As protein: CASSPGTGSRAFF.

V and J are TRBV9 and TRBJ1-4; a possible D gene is TRBD1 (6 bases). In germline, CDR1 is SGDLS, CDR2 YYNGEE. V was pared by 3 bases and J by 7 bases, with 7 bases between. This CDR3 is 12 amino acids long. CDR3 DNA sequence: TGTGCCAGCAGCGGAGGGGGTGAAAAACTGTTTTTT. Amino acids: CASSGGGEKLFF.

This chain uses TRBV7-9 with TRBJ2-7, with 8 bases matching TRBD2. The J segment lost 1 base and the V segment lost 1 base, leaving 0 bases of the junction unmatched. CDR1 SEHNR and CDR2 FQNEAQ come from the germline V gene (reference sequence). CDR3 size: 14 residues. The CDR3 protein is CASSLGGGSYEQYF. In DNA, the CDR3 is TGTGCCAGCAGCTTAGGCGGGGGGTCCTACGAGCAGTACTTC.

V gene TRBV11-2 combines with J gene TRBJ1-5, with D uncertain. CDR3 length equals 14 residues. Germline CDR1 reads SGHAT; CDR2 reads FQNNGV. V shed 5 bases and J shed 3 bases, with 11 bases lying between them. CDR3 region: CASSENSLNQPQHF. The CDR3 DNA reads TGTGCCAGCAGCGAAAACAGCCTCAATCAGCCCCAGCATTTT.

The rearrangement uses TRBV19 and TRBJ2-2; 9 nucleotides align to TRBD2. In germline, CDR1 is LNHDA, CDR2 SQIVND (reference sequence). The CDR3 covers 16 residues. J gave up 5 bases and V 2 bases, and 6 bases lay outside the gene matches. DNA of the CDR3: TGTGCCAGTAGTATACGTAGCGGGGGACTAACCGGGGAGCTGTTTTTT. Protein product: CASSIRSGGLTGELFF.

V usage is TRBV27 and J usage is TRBJ2-7; no definite D call. The length of the CDR3 is 14 residues. Trimming took off 3 bases at V and 3 bases at J, with 12 bases between the two ends. Germline values: CDR1 MNHEY, CDR2 SMNVEV (reference sequence). The CDR3 region is CASSLVRGRYEQYF. The CDR3 DNA reads as TGTGCCAGCAGTTTGGTACGCGGCCGCTACGAGCAGTACTTC.

This chain connects TRBV14 to TRBJ1-2; no clear D. The V end was cut by 1 base, the J end by 8 bases, with 14 bases between. Germline assignment: CDR1 SGHDN and CDR2 FVKESK. The CDR3 totals 14 residues. The CDR3 here is CASSQVFSFGGYTF. In DNA form, the CDR3 reads TGTGCCAGCAGCCAAGTCTTTAGCTTTGGAGGCTACACCTTC.

The chain has TRBV6-1 and TRBJ1-2; 7 nucleotides line up with TRBD1. The CDR3 extends over 15 amino acids. Trimming cost V 6 bases and J 0 bases; bases outside gene matches: 7. Looked up from germline, CDR1 is MNHNS and CDR2 is SASEGT. Here the CDR3 reads CASRDWGQSNYGYTF. CDR3 DNA sequence: TGTGCCAGCAGGGACTGGGGACAGTCTAACTATGGCTACACCTTC.

This chain connects TRBV7-9 to TRBJ1-1, with a tentative D call TRBD1 (5 bases). V lost 5 bases and J 4 bases, leaving 11 bases between the germline ends. This CDR3 has 13 residues. Germline assignment: CDR1 SEHNR and CDR2 FQNEAQ (reference sequence). The CDR3 coding sequence is TGTGCCAGCAGCCGTGACAGTGGCACTGAAGCTTTCTTT. Amino acids: CASSRDSGTEAFF.

J is TRBJ1-2 and V is TRBV7-3; 7 nucleotides match TRBD1. Germline V gene lookup returns CDR1 SGHTA and CDR2 FQGTGA. The V gene end was trimmed by 5 bases and the J gene end by 4 bases; junction bases not matched to a gene: 4. This CDR3 region has 13 residues. CDR3 region: CASSRQGSYGYTF. CDR3 nucleotides: TGTGCCAGCAGCCGACAGGGCTCCTATGGCTACACCTTC.

This chain connects TRBV5-1 to TRBJ2-1; TRBD2 aligns across 7 bases. Germline CDR1 is SGHRS and CDR2 is YFSETQ. Losses at the gene ends were 0 bases for V and 2 bases for J; bases not matched to a gene: 2. CDR3 length equals 15 residues. As DNA, the CDR3 is TGCGCCAGCAGCTTGGTGGGGGGGGCCTACAATGAGCAGTTCTTC. Amino acid sequence: CASSLVGGAYNEQFF.

This chain joins TRBV18 and TRBJ2-6; D is perhaps TRBD1 (5 bases). V was shortened by 3 bases and J by 0 bases, with 12 bases between the two germline ends. This CDR3 comprises 17 residues. Germline V CDR1 and CDR2: KGHSH, LQKENI. The CDR3 loop reads CASSPQGQGSGANVLTF. CDR3 nucleotides: TGTGCCAGCTCACCCCAGGGCCAAGGCTCTGGGGCCAACGTCCTGACTTTC.

CDR3 nucleotide sequence: TGTGCCAGCAGCCAAGAGGGGGGGCTAACGAGTGAAAAACTGTTTTTT. Translation gives CASSQEGGLTSEKLFF. This chain connects TRBV4-2 to TRBJ1-4, with TRBD1 as a possible D gene (6 bases). Trimming stripped 0 bases from V and 7 bases from J, with 15 bases between. CDR3 size: 16 residues. Germline CDR1 is LGHNA and CDR2 is YNFKEQ.

This sequence joins TRBV5-1 and TRBJ2-3; TRBD1 matches 12 bases. Trimming at V came to 3 bases and at J to 6 bases, leaving 5 bases not matched to a gene. This CDR3 spans 15 amino acids. Germline V gene data show CDR1 as SGHRS and CDR2 as YFSETQ. Here the CDR3 reads CASSSSGQGADTQYF. For the CDR3, the DNA is TGCGCCAGCAGCTCCTCGGGACAGGGGGCTGATACGCAGTATTTT.